These 32 T cell receptor beta chains were all obtained from the same sample, sequenced in a study of T cell responses to AZD1222 COVID-19 vaccine. The assay was immunoSEQ multiplex PCR, and TCRdb's table has in-frame clones only and misses some. The sample consists of 120,000 to 150,000 clones, roughly 91% of them appearing once. Here the sequenced sample was peripheral blood, taken 28 days after the second AZD1222 dose. These receptors were collected from an adult who received the AZD1222 COVID-19 vaccine.

This chain links TRBV28 with TRBJ1-4; D unresolved. V was shortened by 6 bases and J by 10 bases, with 18 bases between the two germline ends. Germline CDR1 reads MDHEN; CDR2 reads SYDVKM. CDR3 length: 14 amino acids. CDR3 bases: TGTGCCAGCAGCCTTAGCCCCCTATCGACAAAACTGTTTTTT. Encoded protein: CASSLSPLSTKLFF.

A single count supports this clone. CDR3 loop: CASSTQTKGEAFF. Written as DNA, the CDR3 is TGTGCCAGCAGTACCCAGACAAAGGGTGAAGCTTTCTTT. The chain is built from TRBV2 and TRBJ1-1; D not resolved. Germline values: CDR1 SNHLY, CDR2 FYNNEI. V was clipped by 5 bases and J by 7 bases, with 14 bases between them. The CDR3 has 13 amino acids.

The chain has TRBV30 and TRBJ2-7; 11 nucleotides match TRBD2. V lost 7 bases and J lost 0; bases outside the gene matches: 5. From germline, CDR1 is GTSNPN and CDR2 SVGIG (reference sequence). This CDR3 is 14 amino acids long. CDR3 region: CAYLLAGVSYEQYF. The CDR3 region has the DNA TGTGCCTATTTACTAGCGGGAGTCTCCTACGAGCAGTACTTC. The full variable domain, with the rest looked up from reference TRBV30 and TRBJ2-7, is SQTIHQWPATLVQPVGSPLSLECTVEGTSNPNLYWYRQAAGRGLQLLFYSVGIGQISSEVPQNLSASRPQDRQFILSSKKLLLSDSGFYLCAYLLAGVSYEQYFGPGTRLTVT.

This clone appeared a few times. This sequence joins TRBV19 and TRBJ2-1; D is possibly TRBD1 (6 bases). The CDR3 runs 16 residues. V lost 0 bases, J lost 9 bases, and 18 bases lay in between. Germline V gene lookup returns CDR1 LNHDA and CDR2 SQIVND (reference sequence). The CDR3 coding sequence is TGTGCCAGTAGTATAGAGGGGGCCGATCACCCGGGTGAGCAGTTCTTC. It encodes CASSIEGADHPGEQFF.

The chain links TRBV30 to TRBJ1-2; perhaps TRBD1 as D (6 bases). The V end was cut by 4 bases, the J end by 7 bases, with 16 bases between. CDR1 is GTSNPN, CDR2 SVGIG, per germline (reference sequence). The CDR3 length is 13 residues. CDR3 coding DNA: TGTGCCTGGACCAGGGGTTTACTGGGTGGCTACACCTTC. Translation gives CAWTRGLLGGYTF.

The chain employs TRBV20-1 and TRBJ1-5, with D uncertain. The length of the CDR3 is 13 residues. The V gene's germline CDR1 is DFQATT and CDR2 SNEGSKA (reference sequence). The germline V and J ends were trimmed by 3 bases and 3 bases, with 9 bases remaining between them. The CDR3 spells CSASRGNNQPQHF. CDR3 DNA sequence: TGCAGTGCTAGTCGGGGTAACAATCAGCCCCAGCATTTT.

This clone was counted only a few times. Other DNA sequences of this sample code for an identical CDR3. The chain carries TRBV5-1 and TRBJ1-5; possibly TRBD1 for D (5 bases). This CDR3 contains 15 residues. Per the germline V gene, CDR1 is SGHRS and CDR2 is YFSETQ. The V gene lost 0 bases and the J gene lost 0 bases, with 7 bases spanning the gap. The CDR3 reads CASSLEGNSNQPQHF. The CDR3 DNA follows: TGCGCCAGCAGCTTGGAGGGGAATAGCAATCAGCCCCAGCATTTT.

Comments on this clone: Germline is not matched at one junction end, which may reflect a read error. The rearrangement joins TRBV7-7 to TRBJ1-1; D is ambiguous. The CDR3 is 13 amino acids. CDR1 and CDR2 from the germline V gene are SSHAT and FNYEAQ (reference sequence). The CDR3 coding sequence is TGTGCTAGCAGCTTAGCCCGAGACGGTGAAGCTTTCTTT. Translated: CASSLARDGEAFF.

By share, this clone counts as medium-sized. This chain uses TRBV4-3 with TRBJ1-6, with a possible D match to TRBD1 (5 bases). V was trimmed by 1 base and J by 8 bases, leaving 12 bases between them. Germline V CDR1 and CDR2: LGHNA, YSLEER. The CDR3 has 15 amino acids. The CDR3 here is CASSQVWGRDSPLHF. As DNA, the CDR3 is TGCGCCAGCAGCCAAGTCTGGGGCCGGGATTCACCCCTCCACTTT.

The chain links TRBV2 to TRBJ2-3, with no clear D. Germline-derived CDR1 and CDR2 are SNHLY and FYNNEI. The ends were cut back, 5 bases at V and 3 bases at J, with 3 bases in the middle. The CDR3 runs 11 residues. The CDR3: CASSRTDTQYF. CDR3 nucleotide sequence: TGTGCCAGCAGTCGGACAGATACGCAGTATTTT.

The chain couples TRBV28 to TRBJ1-1; 8 positions agree with TRBD1. Germline trimming cut 5 bases from V and 5 bases from J; bases unmatched to any gene: 4. Per the germline V gene, CDR1 is MDHEN and CDR2 is SYDVKM. The CDR3 has 13 residues. The CDR3: CASSTRGRTEAFF. Written as DNA, the CDR3 is TGTGCCAGCAGTACCAGGGGGCGTACTGAAGCTTTCTTT.

V usage is TRBV28 and J usage is TRBJ2-3; 13 nucleotides align to TRBD2. Trimming took 7 bases from V and 5 from J; bases not matched to a gene: 6. The germline gives CDR1 MDHEN, CDR2 SYDVKM. The CDR3 has 15 residues. The CDR3 coding sequence is TGTGCCAGCACAACTAGCGGGAGGGCAGGAGATACGCAGTATTTT. Its translation is CASTTSGRAGDTQYF.

The chain links TRBV6-6 to TRBJ2-1, with a tentative D call TRBD1 (7 bases). Germline V CDR1 and CDR2: MNHNY, SVGAGI (reference sequence). The V end lost 2 bases, the J end lost 4 bases, and 12 bases lay between the germline ends. This CDR3 is 15 amino acids long. The CDR3 reads CASSYQGGGYNEQFF. As DNA, the CDR3 is TGTGCCAGCAGTTACCAGGGGGGAGGTTACAATGAGCAGTTCTTC.

A note on this clone: Additional DNA sequences in this sample encode the identical CDR3. The chain uses TRBV20-1 and TRBJ1-2, with D tentatively TRBD1 (5 bases). V was pared by 3 bases and J by 3 bases, with 11 bases between. The CDR3 covers 13 residues. The V gene's germline CDR1 is DFQATT and CDR2 SNEGSKA (reference sequence). The DNA of the CDR3 is TGCAGTGCTAGTAGGGGCTCGGACTATGGCTACACCTTC. Translation gives CSASRGSDYGYTF.

As DNA, the CDR3 is TGTGCCAGCAGTTCTTTCCGACTAGCGCGAGATACGCAGTATTTT. This encodes CASSSFRLARDTQYF. This chain links TRBV28 with TRBJ2-3, with 8 positions matching TRBD2. J was trimmed by 5 bases and V by 4 bases; bases with no gene match: 8. There are 15 residues in the CDR3. Per germline, CDR1 MDHEN and CDR2 SYDVKM.

V gene TRBV27 combines with J gene TRBJ1-5; D unresolved. Between the trimmed V and J ends, which lost 5 bases and 0 bases, there was a span of 5 bases. The CDR3 has 13 amino acids. Germline V gene lookup returns CDR1 MNHEY and CDR2 SMNVEV (reference sequence). The CDR3 nucleotides are TGTGCCAGCAGTCCATATAGCAATCAGCCCCAGCATTTT. Its protein product is CASSPYSNQPQHF.

Only one count was recorded for this clone. The chain joins TRBV6-5 to TRBJ2-7; perhaps D is TRBD1 or TRBD2 (5 bases each). Trimming removed 7 bases at V and 2 bases at J, with 12 bases between. This CDR3 contains 13 residues. Per the germline V gene, CDR1 is MNHEY and CDR2 is SVGAGI. The CDR3 DNA is TGTGCCAGCACCAGAGGGACGGCCTACGAGCAGTACTTC. Translated: CASTRGTAYEQYF.

V usage is TRBV19 and J usage is TRBJ1-5; D unresolved. Germline CDR1 is LNHDA and CDR2 is SQIVND (reference sequence). V lost 3 bases to trimming and J lost 4 bases, with 4 bases between them. The CDR3 has 12 amino acids. The CDR3 spells CASSIENQPQHF. CDR3 bases: TGTGCCAGTAGTATTGAGAATCAGCCCCAGCATTTT.

The CDR3 sequence is CASSNDRAGYTF. DNA for the CDR3: TGTGCCAGCAGTAACGACAGGGCTGGCTACACCTTC. This sequence joins TRBV28 and TRBJ1-2, with 7 bases fitting TRBD1. The CDR3 sequence is 12 residues long. Per germline, CDR1 MDHEN and CDR2 SYDVKM. Trimming took 5 bases from V and 7 from J; bases not matched to a gene: 4.

V usage is TRBV19 and J usage is TRBJ1-1, with D unresolved. V lost 5 bases, J lost 6 bases, and 19 bases lay in between. The length of the CDR3 is 15 residues. CDR1 is LNHDA and CDR2 is SQIVND in the germline V gene (reference sequence). The CDR3 loop is CASSARQFSIPEAFF. As DNA, the CDR3 is TGTGCCAGTAGTGCGCGACAATTTTCGATCCCTGAAGCTTTCTTT.

This rearrangement joins TRBV28 to TRBJ2-5; possibly TRBD1 for D (5 bases). The CDR3 runs to 15 residues. The V and J ends lost 4 bases and 1 base respectively, with 13 bases between them. CDR1 MDHEN and CDR2 SYDVKM come from the germline V gene. The CDR3 DNA reads TGTGCCAGCAGTTCCCCGACAGATTTCCAAGAGACCCAGTACTTC. Translating it yields CASSSPTDFQETQYF.

The chain employs TRBV5-1 and TRBJ2-5, with 8 bases that match TRBD1. Trimming took 4 bases from V and 5 from J; bases not matched to a gene: 10. The CDR3 consists of 15 residues. CDR1 is SGHRS, CDR2 YFSETQ, per germline. CDR3 sequence: CASSLRTGPGETQYF. CDR3 nucleotides: TGCGCCAGCAGCCTGAGGACAGGGCCGGGGGAGACCCAGTACTTC. Full variable domain (outside the CDR3, taken from reference TRBV5-1 and TRBJ2-5): KAGVTQTPRYLIKTRGQQVTLSCSPISGHRSVSWYQQTPGQGLQFLFEYFSETQRNKGNFPGRFSGRQFSNSRSEMNVSTLELGDSALYLCASSLRTGPGETQYFGPGTRLLVL.

Only one count was recorded for this clone. The DNA for the CDR3 is TGTGCCAGTAGTAACGATTATGGCTACACCTTC. Protein sequence: CASSNDYGYTF. The rearrangement uses TRBV19 and TRBJ1-2; D remains ambiguous. V was trimmed by 4 bases and J by 5 bases, leaving 5 bases between them. This CDR3 contains 11 residues. Germline V lookup: CDR1 LNHDA, CDR2 SQIVND (reference sequence). Supplemented by reference TRBV19 and TRBJ1-2, the full variable domain reads DGGITQSPKYLFRKEGQNVTLSCEQNLNHDAMYWYRQDPGQGLRLIYYSQIVNDFQKGDIAEGYSVSREKKESFPLTVTSAQKNPTAFYLCASSNDYGYTFGSGTRLTVV.

The rearrangement links TRBV2 to TRBJ2-7; the D gene is possibly TRBD2 (5 bases). V lost 5 bases and J lost 6, with 17 bases in between. CDR3 length equals 14 residues. Germline CDR1 and CDR2: SNHLY and FYNNEI. The CDR3 region has the DNA TGTGCCAGCAGTTCGGAGGTTCTCACGCCCGAGCAGTACTTC. Translated, it gives CASSSEVLTPEQYF.

As concerns this clone: The same CDR3 can be traced to other DNA sequences in this sample. This sequence joins TRBV28 and TRBJ1-5; a possible D gene is TRBD1 (5 bases). V was trimmed by 3 bases and J by 7 bases, leaving 13 bases between them. The CDR3 loop spans 14 amino acids. CDR1 MDHEN and CDR2 SYDVKM come from the germline V gene. CDR3 bases: TGTGCCAGCAGTTTGAGGGGAGGACGACAGCCCCAGCATTTT. Encoded protein: CASSLRGGRQPQHF. The full variable domain, its missing parts supplied by reference TRBV28 and TRBJ1-5, is DVKVTQSSRYLVKRTGEKVFLECVQDMDHENMFWYRQDPGLGLRLIYFSYDVKMKEKGDIPEGYSVSREKKERFSLILESASTNQTSMYLCASSLRGGRQPQHFGDGTRLSIL.

This clone was seen only once. The V and J genes are TRBV19 and TRBJ1-5; no clear D. From germline, CDR1 is LNHDA and CDR2 SQIVND (reference sequence). This CDR3 is 14 amino acids long. Deletions cut 1 base from V and 5 bases from J, with 9 bases between. CDR3 bases: TGTGCCAGTAGTATAGGACATCCCGATCAGCCCCAGCATTTT. This codes for CASSIGHPDQPQHF.

The V gene is TRBV5-1, the J gene TRBJ2-3, with TRBD1 identical over 7 bases. The CDR3 has 17 residues. Germline lookup yields CDR1 SGHRS and CDR2 YFSETQ. V was pared by 4 bases and J by 4 bases, with 15 bases of the junction left unmatched. The CDR3 sequence: CASSPSNRQGLPDTQYF. CDR3 DNA: TGCGCCAGCAGCCCGTCAAACAGACAGGGTTTACCAGATACGCAGTATTTT.

The chain carries TRBV29-1 and TRBJ2-1; 11 bases map to TRBD2. The V gene's germline CDR1 is SQVTM and CDR2 ANQGSEA. V lost 4 bases and J lost 7; bases outside the gene matches: 9. The CDR3 is 15 residues long. The CDR3 sequence is CSVVALAGDHNEQFF. The CDR3 coding sequence is TGCAGCGTTGTGGCACTAGCGGGAGATCATAATGAGCAGTTCTTC.

V is TRBV6-5 and J is TRBJ2-1; possible D gene TRBD1, 6 bases. The germline V gene encodes CDR1 MNHEY and CDR2 SVGAGI. This CDR3 spans 14 amino acids. Trimming cost V 7 bases and J 4 bases, with 14 bases left between them. The CDR3 bases are TGTGCCAGCACAGCAGGGGACAAGTACAATGAGCAGTTCTTC. Translating gives CASTAGDKYNEQFF.

The chain recombines TRBV29-1 with TRBJ1-2; 12 nucleotides align to TRBD1. CDR3 length: 17 amino acids. The germline CDR1 and CDR2 sequences are SQVTM and ANQGSEA. Trimming cost V 4 bases and J 4 bases; bases outside gene matches: 13. The CDR3 loop reads CSVVGSGTGGDGYGYTF. CDR3 sequence (DNA): TGCAGCGTTGTGGGATCCGGGACAGGGGGCGATGGCTATGGCTACACCTTC.

This chain links TRBV10-1 with TRBJ2-3; D possibly uses TRBD1 or TRBD2 (5 bases each). This CDR3 comprises 14 residues. CDR1 is WNHNN, CDR2 SYGVQD, per germline (reference sequence). V was clipped by 9 bases and J by 4 bases, with 17 bases between them. Here the CDR3 reads CARGGQGPPDTQYF. In DNA form, the CDR3 reads TGCGCCAGAGGCGGCCAGGGACCGCCAGATACGCAGTATTTT.

There are a few counts of this clone. The chain combines TRBV30 with TRBJ1-3; 10 bases fit TRBD1. V was pared by 2 bases and J by 4 bases, with 8 bases of the junction left unmatched. This CDR3 comprises 16 residues. Per the germline V gene, CDR1 is GTSNPN and CDR2 is SVGIG (reference sequence). The CDR3 sequence is CAWSPPGTGVGNTIYF. CDR3 in DNA: TGTGCCTGGAGTCCCCCCGGGACAGGGGTAGGAAACACCATATATTTT.